Below are 15 T cell receptor beta chains sequenced from a single sample in a study of blood T cell repertoires in COVID-19 (dated by TCRdb to 2019 to 2021). Preparation of the library involved the immunoSEQ multiplex PCR assay. TCRdb stores this immuneACCESS table with in-frame sequences only. Part of the clones is absent; in the studies checked, under half of the shortfall reflects unresolved V genes, and no reason is known for the rest. This sample has roughly 160,000 clones in its table, and about 87% of those were observed once. Clones ranked in the top ten supply about a quarter of the sample. Sequenced: peripheral blood. These receptors were taken from a man between 60 and 75 years old with acute or convalescent COVID-19.

The V gene is TRBV19, the J gene TRBJ1-4; D uncertain. Germline CDR1 reads LNHDA; CDR2 reads SQIVND (reference sequence). This CDR3 contains 15 residues. V gave up 3 bases and J gave up 7 bases, with 15 bases separating them. CDR3 sequence: CASSIASTDSEKLFF. The CDR3 DNA sequence: TGTGCCAGTAGTATCGCCAGTACAGATAGTGAAAAACTGTTTTTT.

This chain joins TRBV10-3 and TRBJ2-1, with D maybe TRBD2 (5 bases). The CDR3 has 16 residues. Trimming removed 4 bases at V and 0 bases at J, with 13 bases between. Germline values: CDR1 ENHRY, CDR2 SYGVKD. The CDR3 loop is CAISVSSASSYNEQFF. The CDR3, as DNA: TGTGCCATCAGTGTGAGTAGCGCGAGCTCCTACAATGAGCAGTTCTTC.

The chain carries TRBV30 and TRBJ2-3, with TRBD2 matching over 9 bases. Trimming cost V 3 bases and J 4 bases; bases outside gene matches: 5. Germline CDR1 reads GTSNPN; CDR2 reads SVGIG (reference sequence). This CDR3 region has 14 residues. CDR3 DNA sequence: TGTGCCTGGAGATATAGCGGGAGCTCAGATACGCAGTATTTT. As protein: CAWRYSGSSDTQYF.

The gene calls are TRBV5-4 and TRBJ2-3, with D possibly matching TRBD2 (6 bases). The CDR3 has 13 residues. Germline CDR1 SGHNT, CDR2 YYREEE (reference sequence). Trimming pared 2 bases from V and 3 bases from J, leaving 7 bases between. CDR3 residues: CASSLAGTDTQYF. Written as DNA, the CDR3 is TGTGCCAGCAGCTTAGCGGGTACAGATACGCAGTATTTT.

The CDR3 loop is CASSQRWSEQFF. The CDR3 DNA sequence: TGTGCCAGCAGCCAGAGATGGAGCGAGCAGTTCTTC. This chain uses TRBV3-1 (or the pseudogene TRBV3-2) with TRBJ2-1; D gene uncertain. The CDR3 sequence is 12 residues long. Trimming took off 3 bases at V and 10 bases at J, with 10 bases between the two ends. Germline V gene lookup returns CDR1 LGHDT and CDR2 YNNKEL (reference sequence).

This chain joins TRBV11-2 and TRBJ2-3, with a tentative D call TRBD1 (5 bases). CDR1 and CDR2 from the germline V gene are SGHAT and FQNNGV. The CDR3 has 14 amino acids. Trimming shortened V by 5 bases and J by 2 bases, and 11 bases separated the two germline ends. The CDR3 loop reads CASSLQQDTDTQYF. DNA for the CDR3: TGTGCCAGCAGCCTACAACAGGACACAGATACGCAGTATTTT.

The chain employs TRBV28 and TRBJ1-1; D may be TRBD1 (6 bases). The CDR3 consists of 14 residues. Trimming took off 4 bases at V and 2 bases at J, with 11 bases between the two ends. Germline CDR1 and CDR2: MDHEN and SYDVKM. The CDR3 region is CASSSPDSNTEAFF. The CDR3 nucleotides read TGTGCCAGCAGTTCTCCGGACAGCAACACTGAAGCTTTCTTT.

This chain links TRBV11-2 with TRBJ2-7; 13 bases map to TRBD2. Germline V gene data show CDR1 as SGHAT and CDR2 as FQNNGV. With V trimmed by 5 bases and J by 5 bases, 6 bases remained unmatched. The CDR3 runs to 15 residues. CDR3 in amino acids: CASSLRTSGSNEQYF. DNA for the CDR3: TGTGCCAGCAGCCTCCGGACTAGCGGGAGCAACGAGCAGTACTTC.

V and J are TRBV24-1 and TRBJ1-4; 10 bases line up with TRBD1. The trim removed 4 bases at V and 4 bases at J, leaving 8 bases unmatched. The CDR3 has 17 amino acids. Germline V gene lookup returns CDR1 KGHDR and CDR2 SFDVKD. The DNA for the CDR3 is TGTGCCACCAGTGACGCAAAGACAGGGGGCGGTAATGAAAAACTGTTTTTT. This translates into CATSDAKTGGGNEKLFF.

The chain combines TRBV5-6 with TRBJ2-3; possibly TRBD1 for D (6 bases). This CDR3 contains 15 residues. The V gene lost 4 bases and the J gene lost 2 bases, with 14 bases spanning the gap. Per the germline V gene, CDR1 is SGHDT and CDR2 is YYEEEE. Here the CDR3 DNA reads TGTGCCAGCAGCCTGCAGGGGCTATCCACAGATACGCAGTATTTT. This encodes CASSLQGLSTDTQYF.

The chain is built from TRBV7-2 and TRBJ2-7; D unresolved. The germline V gene encodes CDR1 SGHTA and CDR2 FQGNSA. CDR3 length: 14 residues. Between the trimmed V and J ends, which lost 5 bases and 3 bases, there was a span of 14 bases. The CDR3 bases are TGTGCCAGCAGCCACCAAGTCTCAGGCTACGAGCAGTACTTC. Translating it yields CASSHQVSGYEQYF.

The chain is built from TRBV5-1 and TRBJ2-7; D possibly corresponds to TRBD2 (5 bases). Trimming shortened V by 0 bases and J by 6 bases, and 13 bases separated the two germline ends. Per the germline V gene, CDR1 is SGHRS and CDR2 is YFSETQ. This CDR3 has 14 amino acids. This CDR3 is CASSLGAGSGEQYF. The CDR3 DNA is TGCGCCAGCAGCTTGGGGGCGGGTAGTGGCGAGCAGTACTTC.

The chain combines TRBV11-3 with TRBJ1-1; no firm D call. The V gene's germline CDR1 is SGHNT and CDR2 YENEEA. V was cut by 2 bases and J by 0 bases, with 7 bases left in between. The CDR3 contains 14 residues. CDR3 residues: CASSLSGMNTEAFF. DNA for the CDR3: TGTGCCAGCAGCTTATCCGGGATGAACACTGAAGCTTTCTTT. The variable domain in full, completed from reference TRBV11-3 and TRBJ1-1, reads EAGVVQSPRYKIIEKKQPVAFWCNPISGHNTLYWYLQNLGQGPELLIRYENEEAVDDSQLPKDRFSAERLKGVDSTLKIQPAELGDSAVYLCASSLSGMNTEAFFGQGTRLTVV.

The gene calls are TRBV6-4 and TRBJ2-3, with D perhaps TRBD2 (5 bases). The CDR3 is 14 residues long. The germline CDR1 and CDR2 sequences are MRHNA and SNTAGT. The V and J ends lost 3 bases and 5 bases respectively, with 12 bases between them. CDR3 coding DNA: TGTGCCAGCAGTGAGGAACTAGGTGGAGATACGCAGTATTTT. This gives the protein CASSEELGGDTQYF.

This chain joins TRBV18 and TRBJ1-2; possibly TRBD1 for D (6 bases). The CDR3 has 14 residues. V lost 3 bases, J lost 4 bases, and 12 bases lay in between. Germline assignment: CDR1 KGHSH and CDR2 LQKENI. The CDR3 here is CASSPVTGIYGYTF. DNA of the CDR3: TGTGCCAGCTCACCTGTTACAGGGATCTATGGCTACACCTTC.